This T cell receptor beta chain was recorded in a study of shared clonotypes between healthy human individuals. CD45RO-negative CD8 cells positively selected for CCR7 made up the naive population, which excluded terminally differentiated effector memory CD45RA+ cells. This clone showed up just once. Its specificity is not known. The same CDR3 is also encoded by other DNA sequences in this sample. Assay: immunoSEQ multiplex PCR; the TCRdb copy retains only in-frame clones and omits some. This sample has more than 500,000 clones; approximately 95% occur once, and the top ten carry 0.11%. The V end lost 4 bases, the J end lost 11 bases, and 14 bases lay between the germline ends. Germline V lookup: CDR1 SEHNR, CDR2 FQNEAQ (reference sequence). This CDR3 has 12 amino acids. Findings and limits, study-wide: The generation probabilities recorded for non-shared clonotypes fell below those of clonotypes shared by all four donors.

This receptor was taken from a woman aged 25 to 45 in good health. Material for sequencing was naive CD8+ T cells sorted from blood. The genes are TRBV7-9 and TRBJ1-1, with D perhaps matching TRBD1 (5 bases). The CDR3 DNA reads TGTGCCAGCAGCTCGGCCCCGGGGGAGGCTTTCTTT. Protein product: CASSSAPGEAFF.